The clone carrying this T cell receptor (beta chain) has only a few counts. The antigen is unknown. The data stem from a study of cytomegalovirus exposure and HLA in healthy donors. Findings of the study overall: Per published accounts, TCR beta sequences correctly predicted the HLA-A and HLA-B alleles of most subjects.

The PCR used 60 Vbeta and 13 Jbeta primers. Some clones are missing from TCRdb's copy, which holds only in-frame ones; the method was immunoSEQ multiplex PCR. This table has roughly 140,000 clones, over 70% appearing once. Germline V gives CDR1 SGHRS, CDR2 YFSETQ. The CDR3 has 15 residues. V shed 2 bases and J shed 4 bases, with 13 bases lying between them. The sequence was obtained from a man in his thirties or forties in good health and CMV-seropositive. The sequenced sample was PBMCs. This chain joins TRBV5-1 and TRBJ1-3; perhaps TRBD1 as D (5 bases). CDR3 residues: CASSLRGDGGNTIYF. The CDR3 nucleotides read TGCGCCAGCAGCTTACGCGGGGACGGAGGAAACACCATATATTTT. Full variable domain (rest looked up from reference TRBV5-1 and TRBJ1-3): KAGVTQTPRYLIKTRGQQVTLSCSPISGHRSVSWYQQTPGQGLQFLFEYFSETQRNKGNFPGRFSGRQFSNSRSEMNVSTLELGDSALYLCASSLRGDGGNTIYFGEGSWLTVV.